The 25 T cell receptor beta chains given below trace back to one sample, sequenced in a study of cytomegalovirus exposure and HLA in healthy donors. The PCR contained 60 Vbeta and 13 Jbeta primers. The method was immunoSEQ multiplex PCR; TCRdb's version includes in-frame clones alone and lacks a portion of them. The sample includes about 170,000 clones, around 85% of them seen just once. Specimen: PBMCs. Every receptor here comes from a male donor in good health and CMV-seronegative.

To note about this clone: Within the sample, other DNA sequences also encode this same CDR3. This chain joins TRBV6-6 and TRBJ1-1; 8 nucleotides align to TRBD1. The length of the CDR3 is 13 residues. V lost 4 bases to trimming and J lost 5 bases; unmatched junction nucleotides: 3. Germline V gene data show CDR1 as MNHNY and CDR2 as SVGAGI (reference sequence). The CDR3 DNA sequence: TGTGCCAGCAGTTCTACAGGGGGAACTGAAGCTTTCTTT. It codes for CASSSTGGTEAFF.

The chain carries TRBV18 and TRBJ1-1; 7 bases are shared with TRBD1. Trimming took 3 bases from V and 4 from J; bases not matched to a gene: 8. Germline-derived CDR1 and CDR2 are KGHSH and LQKENI. This CDR3 has 15 amino acids. The CDR3 DNA is TGTGCCAGCTCACCTGGGTCAGGGGGATCCACTGAAGCTTTCTTT. This sequence encodes CASSPGSGGSTEAFF.

This chain uses TRBV6-6 with TRBJ2-5; possible D gene TRBD1, 5 bases. From germline, CDR1 is MNHNY and CDR2 SVGAGI (reference sequence). Trimming took 5 bases from V and 4 from J, leaving 14 bases between them. CDR3 length: 14 residues. The CDR3 DNA reads TGTGCCAGCAGTCAGGACATTTGGGGAGAGACCCAGTACTTC. Residues: CASSQDIWGETQYF.

The chain joins TRBV29-1 to TRBJ2-1; D remains unclear. This CDR3 region has 15 residues. Germline V CDR1 and CDR2: SQVTM, ANQGSEA. V gave up 4 bases and J gave up 0 bases, with 13 bases separating them. The CDR3 region has the DNA TGCAGCGTTGGTGGAATTAGGAGCTCCTACAATGAGCAGTTCTTC. It encodes CSVGGIRSSYNEQFF.

The chain employs TRBV9 and TRBJ1-1; D gene ambiguous. Germline-derived CDR1 and CDR2 are SGDLS and YYNGEE. V shed 3 bases and J shed 3 bases, with 12 bases lying between them. The CDR3 extends over 14 amino acids. The CDR3 sequence is CASSGGGRDTEAFF. CDR3 sequence (DNA): TGTGCCAGCAGCGGAGGAGGGAGGGACACTGAAGCTTTCTTT.

The chain combines TRBV29-1 with TRBJ2-3; 9 bases align to TRBD2. The CDR3 consists of 14 residues. V trimming: 2 bases; J trimming: 4 bases; junction bases outside the gene matches: 4. Germline lookup yields CDR1 SQVTM and CDR2 ANQGSEA. In nucleotides, the CDR3 is TGCAGCGTTGAATTAGCGGGGGTGCCAGATACGCAGTATTTT. Translating it yields CSVELAGVPDTQYF.

This clone was found once. V and J are TRBV30 and TRBJ1-2; D gene uncertain. The length of the CDR3 is 13 residues. V gave up 3 bases and J gave up 5 bases, with 13 bases separating them. Germline CDR1 reads GTSNPN; CDR2 reads SVGIG (reference sequence). The CDR3 nucleotides are TGTGCCTGGAGGGTGCCGGGAGGGTATGGCTACACCTTC. Its protein product is CAWRVPGGYGYTF.

This sequence joins TRBV4-1 and TRBJ2-7; D is possibly TRBD2 (5 bases). The CDR3 length is 14 residues. CDR1 is MGHRA, CDR2 YSYEKL, per germline. V lost 4 bases, J lost 5 bases, and 15 bases lay in between. The CDR3 region is CASSRSRGLHEQYF. CDR3 in DNA: TGCGCCAGCAGCCGATCCCGCGGGCTCCACGAGCAGTACTTC.

V gene TRBV30 combines with J gene TRBJ2-5; D is perhaps TRBD2 (7 bases). V gave up 5 bases and J gave up 5 bases, with 18 bases separating them. CDR1 GTSNPN and CDR2 SVGIG come from the germline V gene (reference sequence). The CDR3 extends over 14 amino acids. CDR3 region: CAWSGGGAGETQYF. CDR3 in DNA: TGTGCCTGGTCCGGAGGGGGGGCAGGGGAGACCCAGTACTTC.

In regard to this clone: The same CDR3 also results from other DNA sequences found in this sample. V is TRBV6-5 and J is TRBJ2-5, with a tentative D call TRBD1 (6 bases). The V end lost 6 bases, the J end lost 4 bases, and 12 bases lay between the germline ends. CDR1 and CDR2 from the germline V gene are MNHEY and SVGAGI. The CDR3 is 13 amino acids. The CDR3 DNA is TGTGCCAGCAGCCCTACAGGGAGAGAGACCCAGTACTTC. As protein: CASSPTGRETQYF.

The rearrangement joins TRBV11-2 to TRBJ2-7; 13 positions match TRBD2. The CDR3 is made up of 15 amino acids. Germline V lookup: CDR1 SGHAT, CDR2 FQNNGV. Trimming at V came to 5 bases and at J to 1 base, leaving 2 bases not matched to a gene. CDR3 region: CASSEGLAGSYEQYF. CDR3 bases: TGTGCCAGCAGCGAGGGACTAGCGGGGTCCTACGAGCAGTACTTC.

The chain combines TRBV12-5 with TRBJ2-7, with 8 nucleotides matching TRBD2. Germline trimming cut 7 bases from V and 6 bases from J; bases unmatched to any gene: 11. The CDR3 totals 14 residues. Germline CDR1 and CDR2: LGHNT and FRNRAP. The CDR3 DNA sequence: TGTGCTAGTGTCCCCCCCCGGGCGGGGGGCGAGCAGTACTTC. This gives the protein CASVPPRAGGEQYF.

The CDR3 region is CATSRGATNTEAFF. In nucleotides, the CDR3 is TGTGCCACCAGCAGAGGGGCAACCAACACTGAAGCTTTCTTT. The chain carries TRBV15 and TRBJ1-1; unclear D gene. The V end lost 1 base, the J end lost 2 bases, and 8 bases lay between the germline ends. The germline V gene has CDR1 LNHNV and CDR2 YYDKDF (reference sequence). The CDR3 is 14 amino acids.

The V call is TRBV27, the J call TRBJ2-7; TRBD2 is a possible D gene (7 bases). Germline V gives CDR1 MNHEY, CDR2 SMNVEV (reference sequence). The CDR3 consists of 16 residues. V lost 5 bases and J lost 5, with 22 bases in between. CDR3 DNA: TGTGCCAGCAGTCCGGGCCTAGGGGGGGGGACCCACGAGCAGTACTTC. Protein sequence: CASSPGLGGGTHEQYF.

The rearrangement links TRBV15 to TRBJ2-1; tentative D call: TRBD1 (5 bases). This CDR3 has 15 residues. Germline V CDR1 and CDR2: LNHNV, YYDKDF (reference sequence). V was pared by 11 bases and J by 4 bases, with 21 bases between. CDR3 in amino acids: CAAKSSWGLYNEQFF. Written as DNA, the CDR3 is TGTGCCGCCAAATCCTCCTGGGGCCTATACAATGAGCAGTTCTTC.

This sequence joins TRBV23-1 and TRBJ2-2; 8 bases line up with TRBD1. TRBV23-1 is marked as an open reading frame, function uncertain. The V segment lost 0 bases and the J segment 4 bases; nucleotides outside the gene matches: 7. The CDR3 totals 17 residues. CDR3 residues: CASSQSVPDRATGELFF. CDR3 nucleotides: TGCGCCAGCAGTCAATCGGTCCCGGACAGGGCCACCGGGGAGCTGTTTTTT.

The chain is built from TRBV7-9 and TRBJ2-7; no reliable D call. The CDR3 totals 16 residues. V was pared by 3 bases and J by 0 bases, with 15 bases between. In germline, CDR1 is SEHNR, CDR2 FQNEAQ (reference sequence). The CDR3 nucleotides are TGTGCCAGCAGCTTTTGGAGTGGCAGCCACTCCTACGAGCAGTACTTC. This encodes CASSFWSGSHSYEQYF. The full variable domain, in which reference TRBV7-9 and TRBJ2-7 provide the parts outside the CDR3, is DTGVSQNPRHKITKRGQNVTFRCDPISEHNRLYWYRQTLGQGPEFLTYFQNEAQLEKSRLLSDRFSAERPKGSFSTLEIQRTEQGDSAMYLCASSFWSGSHSYEQYFGPGTRLTVT.

V and J are TRBV25-1 and TRBJ2-3; perhaps TRBD1 as D (6 bases). V lost 11 bases and J 5 bases, leaving 17 bases between the germline ends. The germline CDR1 and CDR2 sequences are MGHDK and SYGVNS. The CDR3 length is 13 residues. The CDR3, as DNA: TGTGCCCTAGACTCCGAAGGGGGAGATACGCAGTATTTT. It specifies CALDSEGGDTQYF.

The chain links TRBV18 to TRBJ1-4; D call uncertain. CDR1 is KGHSH and CDR2 is LQKENI in the germline V gene. This CDR3 comprises 13 residues. The CDR3 protein is CAGSTATNEKLFF. The CDR3 DNA sequence: TGTGCGGGGAGTACAGCAACTAATGAAAAACTGTTTTTT.

The chain joins TRBV6-5 to TRBJ1-1; no clear D gene. Germline CDR1 reads MNHEY; CDR2 reads SVGAGI. V lost 6 bases and J lost 5, with 13 bases in between. This CDR3 comprises 13 residues. The CDR3 here is CASSRIPDTEAFF. The CDR3 DNA follows: TGTGCCAGCAGCAGGATACCCGATACTGAAGCTTTCTTT.

The V gene is TRBV14, the J gene TRBJ2-2; the D is unclear. The CDR3 has 13 amino acids. Trimming took 1 base from V and 7 from J, leaving 7 bases between them. The V gene's germline CDR1 is SGHDN and CDR2 FVKESK. As DNA, the CDR3 is TGTGCCAGCAGCCAAGTGGCAGTCGGGGAGCTGTTTTTT. It translates to CASSQVAVGELFF.

The V and J genes are TRBV4-2 and TRBJ2-3; 12 nucleotides match TRBD2. Per germline, CDR1 LGHNA and CDR2 YNFKEQ. The trim removed 2 bases at V and 0 bases at J, leaving 12 bases unmatched. The CDR3 has 20 residues. The CDR3 coding sequence is TGTGCCAGCAGCCAATACCCAGGGGCTAGCGGGGGGGTCAGCACAGATACGCAGTATTTT. Amino acid sequence: CASSQYPGASGGVSTDTQYF.

The chain carries TRBV6-1 and TRBJ2-7, with a tentative D call TRBD2 (5 bases). The length of the CDR3 is 14 residues. Germline CDR1 reads MNHNS; CDR2 reads SASEGT. Trimming cost V 11 bases and J 0 bases, with 17 bases left between them. This CDR3 reads CAYGVDPGSYEQYF. Here the CDR3 DNA reads TGTGCCTACGGGGTGGATCCGGGCTCCTACGAGCAGTACTTC.

The chain is built from TRBV5-1 and TRBJ2-4; D unresolved. The CDR3 runs 14 residues. Deletions cut 0 bases from V and 2 bases from J, with 6 bases between. Germline V lookup: CDR1 SGHRS, CDR2 YFSETQ. The DNA of the CDR3 is TGCGCCAGCAGCTTGGGGCAGTCCAAAAACATTCAGTACTTC. Its translation: CASSLGQSKNIQYF.

V gene TRBV5-5 combines with J gene TRBJ2-3, with TRBD1 matching over 7 bases. The V segment lost 4 bases and the J segment 0 bases; nucleotides outside the gene matches: 8. This CDR3 contains 16 residues. The V gene's germline CDR1 is SGHKS and CDR2 YYEKEE (reference sequence). The CDR3 DNA follows: TGTGCCAGCAGCCTACGGACAGGAGATAGCACAGATACGCAGTATTTT. Translated: CASSLRTGDSTDTQYF.